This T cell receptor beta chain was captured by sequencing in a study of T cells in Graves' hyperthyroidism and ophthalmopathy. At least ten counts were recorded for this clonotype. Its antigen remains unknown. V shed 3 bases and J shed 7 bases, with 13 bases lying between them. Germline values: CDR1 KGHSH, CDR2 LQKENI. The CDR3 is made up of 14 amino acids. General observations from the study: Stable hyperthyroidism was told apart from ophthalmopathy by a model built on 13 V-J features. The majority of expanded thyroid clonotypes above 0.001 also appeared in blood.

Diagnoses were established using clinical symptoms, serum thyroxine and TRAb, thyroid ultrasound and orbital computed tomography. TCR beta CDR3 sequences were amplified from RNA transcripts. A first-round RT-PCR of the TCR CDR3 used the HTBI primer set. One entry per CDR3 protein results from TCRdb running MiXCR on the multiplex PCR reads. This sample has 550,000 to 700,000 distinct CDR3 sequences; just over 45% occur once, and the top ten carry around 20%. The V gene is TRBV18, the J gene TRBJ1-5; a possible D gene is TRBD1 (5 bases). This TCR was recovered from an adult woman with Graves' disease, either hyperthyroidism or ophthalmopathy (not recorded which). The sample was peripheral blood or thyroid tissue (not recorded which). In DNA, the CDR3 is TGTGCCAGCTCACCCGTGGGGCAGAACCAGCCCCAGCATTTT. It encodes CASSPVGQNQPQHF.